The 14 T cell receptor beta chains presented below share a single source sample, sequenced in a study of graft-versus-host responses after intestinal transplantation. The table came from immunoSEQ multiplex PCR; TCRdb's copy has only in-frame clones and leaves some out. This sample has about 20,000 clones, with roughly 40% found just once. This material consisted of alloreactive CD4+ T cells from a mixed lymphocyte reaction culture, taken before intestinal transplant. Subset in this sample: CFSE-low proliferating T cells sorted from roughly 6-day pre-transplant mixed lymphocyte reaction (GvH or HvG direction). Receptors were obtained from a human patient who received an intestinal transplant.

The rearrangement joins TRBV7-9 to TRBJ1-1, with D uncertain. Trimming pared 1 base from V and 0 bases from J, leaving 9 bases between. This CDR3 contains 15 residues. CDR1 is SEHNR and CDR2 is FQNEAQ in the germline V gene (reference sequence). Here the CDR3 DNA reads TGTGCCAGCAGCTTAGGCAGATCCTTGAACACTGAAGCTTTCTTT. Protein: CASSLGRSLNTEAFF.

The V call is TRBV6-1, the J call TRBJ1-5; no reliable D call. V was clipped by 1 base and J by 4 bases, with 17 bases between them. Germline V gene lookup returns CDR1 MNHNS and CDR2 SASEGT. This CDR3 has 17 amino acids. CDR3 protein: CASSEVLGSQLNQPQHF. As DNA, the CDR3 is TGTGCCAGCAGTGAAGTTTTAGGGTCCCAATTAAATCAGCCCCAGCATTTT.

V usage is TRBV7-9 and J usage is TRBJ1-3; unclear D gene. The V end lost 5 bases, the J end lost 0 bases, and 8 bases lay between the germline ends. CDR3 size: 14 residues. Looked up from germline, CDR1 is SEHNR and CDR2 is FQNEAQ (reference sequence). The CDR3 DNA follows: TGTGCCAGCAGCGCGCCAGGCTCTGGAAACACCATATATTTT. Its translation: CASSAPGSGNTIYF.

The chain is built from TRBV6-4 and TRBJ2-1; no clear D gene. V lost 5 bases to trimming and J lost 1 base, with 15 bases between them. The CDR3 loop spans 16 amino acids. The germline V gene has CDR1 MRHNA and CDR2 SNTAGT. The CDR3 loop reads CASSPLSSRSYNEQFF. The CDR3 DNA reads TGTGCCAGCAGTCCCCTATCCTCCAGGTCCTACAATGAGCAGTTCTTC.

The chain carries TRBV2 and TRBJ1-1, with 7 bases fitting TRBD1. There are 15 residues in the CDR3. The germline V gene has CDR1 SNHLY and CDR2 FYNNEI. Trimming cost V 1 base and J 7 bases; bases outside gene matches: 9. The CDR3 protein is CASSEVGVRGREAFF. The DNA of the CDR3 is TGTGCCAGCAGTGAAGTGGGAGTTAGGGGGCGTGAAGCTTTCTTT.

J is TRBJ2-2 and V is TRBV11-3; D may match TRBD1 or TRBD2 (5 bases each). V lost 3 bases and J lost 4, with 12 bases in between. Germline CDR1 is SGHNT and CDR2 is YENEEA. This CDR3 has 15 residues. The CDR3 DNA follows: TGTGCCAGCAGCTTCACGGGAAGGGGCACCGGGGAGCTGTTTTTT. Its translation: CASSFTGRGTGELFF.

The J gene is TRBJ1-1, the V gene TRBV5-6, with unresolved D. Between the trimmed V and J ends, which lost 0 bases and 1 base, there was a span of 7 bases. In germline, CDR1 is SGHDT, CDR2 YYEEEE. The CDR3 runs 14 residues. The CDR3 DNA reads TGTGCCAGCAGCTTGGGGCGGAAGAACACTGAAGCTTTCTTT. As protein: CASSLGRKNTEAFF. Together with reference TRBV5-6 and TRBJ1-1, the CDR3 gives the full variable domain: DAGVTQSPTHLIKTRGQQVTLRCSPKSGHDTVSWYQQALGQGPQFIFQYYEEEERQRGNFPDRFSGHQFPNYSSELNVNALLLGDSALYLCASSLGRKNTEAFFGQGTRLTVV.

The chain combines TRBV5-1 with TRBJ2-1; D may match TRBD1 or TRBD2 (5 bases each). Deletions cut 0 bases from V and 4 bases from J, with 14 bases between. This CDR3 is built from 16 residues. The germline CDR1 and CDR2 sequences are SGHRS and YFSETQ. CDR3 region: CASSLAPGPWYNEQFF. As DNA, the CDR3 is TGCGCCAGCAGCTTGGCCCCGGGACCGTGGTACAATGAGCAGTTCTTC.

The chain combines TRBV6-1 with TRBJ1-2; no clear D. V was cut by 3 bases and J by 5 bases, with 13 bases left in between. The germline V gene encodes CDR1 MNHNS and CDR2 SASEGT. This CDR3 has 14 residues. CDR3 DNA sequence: TGTGCCAGCAGTGAGGGTGGGGTATGGTATGGCTACACCTTC. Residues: CASSEGGVWYGYTF.

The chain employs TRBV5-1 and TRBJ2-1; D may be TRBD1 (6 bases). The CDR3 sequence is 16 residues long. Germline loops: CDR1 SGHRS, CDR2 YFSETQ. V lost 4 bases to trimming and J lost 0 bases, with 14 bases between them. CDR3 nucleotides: TGCGCCAGCAGCGTAGGGGGATCGGCCTCCTACAATGAGCAGTTCTTC. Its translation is CASSVGGSASYNEQFF. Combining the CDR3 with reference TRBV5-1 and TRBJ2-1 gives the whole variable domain KAGVTQTPRYLIKTRGQQVTLSCSPISGHRSVSWYQQTPGQGLQFLFEYFSETQRNKGNFPGRFSGRQFSNSRSEMNVSTLELGDSALYLCASSVGGSASYNEQFFGPGTRLTVL.

The CDR3 sequence is CASSPFEGVGSGNTIYF. CDR3 sequence (DNA): TGTGCCAGCTCACCGTTCGAAGGGGTGGGGAGTGGAAACACCATATATTTT. The gene calls are TRBV18 and TRBJ1-3; maybe TRBD1 (5 bases). V lost 3 bases, J lost 3 bases, and 18 bases lay in between. Germline V gene lookup returns CDR1 KGHSH and CDR2 LQKENI. The CDR3 length is 17 residues.

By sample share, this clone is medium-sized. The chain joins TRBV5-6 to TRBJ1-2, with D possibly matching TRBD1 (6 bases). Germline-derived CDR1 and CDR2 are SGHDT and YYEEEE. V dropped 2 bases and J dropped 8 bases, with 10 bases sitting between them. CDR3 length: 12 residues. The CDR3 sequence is CASSFSRGGYTF. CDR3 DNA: TGTGCCAGCAGCTTTAGCAGGGGCGGCTACACCTTC.

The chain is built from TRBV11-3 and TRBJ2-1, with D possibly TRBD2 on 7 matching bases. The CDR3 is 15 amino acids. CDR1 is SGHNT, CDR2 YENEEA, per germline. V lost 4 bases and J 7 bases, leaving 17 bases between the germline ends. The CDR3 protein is CASSSSIRGGNEQFF. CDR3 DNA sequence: TGTGCCAGCAGCTCCTCCATAAGGGGGGGGAATGAGCAGTTCTTC.

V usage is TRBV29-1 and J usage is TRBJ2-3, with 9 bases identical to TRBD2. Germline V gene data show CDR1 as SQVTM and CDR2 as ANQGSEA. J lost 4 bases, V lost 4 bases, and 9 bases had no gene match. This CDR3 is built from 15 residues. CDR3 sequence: CSVGKGLARADTQYF. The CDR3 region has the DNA TGCAGCGTTGGCAAGGGACTAGCTCGGGCAGATACGCAGTATTTT.